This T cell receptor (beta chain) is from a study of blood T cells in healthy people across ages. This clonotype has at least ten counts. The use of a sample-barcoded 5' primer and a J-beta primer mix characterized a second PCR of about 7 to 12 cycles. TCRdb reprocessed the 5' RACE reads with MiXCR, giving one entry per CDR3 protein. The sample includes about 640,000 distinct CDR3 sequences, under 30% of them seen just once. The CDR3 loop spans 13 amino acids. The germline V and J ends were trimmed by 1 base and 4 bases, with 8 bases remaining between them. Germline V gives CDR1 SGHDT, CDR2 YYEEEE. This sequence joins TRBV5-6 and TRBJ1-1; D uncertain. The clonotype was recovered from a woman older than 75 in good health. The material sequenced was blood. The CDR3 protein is CASSLNRGTEAFF. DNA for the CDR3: TGTGCCAGCAGCTTGAATAGAGGCACTGAAGCTTTCTTT. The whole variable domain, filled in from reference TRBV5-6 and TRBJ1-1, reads DAGVTQSPTHLIKTRGQQVTLRCSPKSGHDTVSWYQQALGQGPQFIFQYYEEEERQRGNFPDRFSGHQFPNYSSELNVNALLLGDSALYLCASSLNRGTEAFFGQGTRLTVV.